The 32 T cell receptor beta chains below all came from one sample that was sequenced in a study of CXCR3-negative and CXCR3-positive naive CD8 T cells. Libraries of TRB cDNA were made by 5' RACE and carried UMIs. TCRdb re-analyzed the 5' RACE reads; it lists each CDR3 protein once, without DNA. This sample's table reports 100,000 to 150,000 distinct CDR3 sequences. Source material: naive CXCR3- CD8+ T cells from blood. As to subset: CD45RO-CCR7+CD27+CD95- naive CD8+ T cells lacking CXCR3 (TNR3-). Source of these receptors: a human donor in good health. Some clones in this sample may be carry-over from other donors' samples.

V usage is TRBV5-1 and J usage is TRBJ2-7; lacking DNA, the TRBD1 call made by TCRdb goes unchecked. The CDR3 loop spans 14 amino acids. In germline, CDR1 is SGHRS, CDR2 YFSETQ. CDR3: CASSPGTVSYEQYF. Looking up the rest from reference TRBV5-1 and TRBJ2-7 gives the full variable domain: KAGVTQTPRYLIKTRGQQVTLSCSPISGHRSVSWYQQTPGQGLQFLFEYFSETQRNKGNFPGRFSGRQFSNSRSEMNVSTLELGDSALYLCASSPGTVSYEQYFGPGTRLTVT.

This chain's CDR3 is CSVVRDADTYEQYF. The V and J genes are TRBV29-1 and TRBJ2-7; checking the TCRdb D call of TRBD1 is not possible without DNA. The germline V gene encodes CDR1 SQVTM and CDR2 ANQGSEA. This CDR3 has 14 residues.

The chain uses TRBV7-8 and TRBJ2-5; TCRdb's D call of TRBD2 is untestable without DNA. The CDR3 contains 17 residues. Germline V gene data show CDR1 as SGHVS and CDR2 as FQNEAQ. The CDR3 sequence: CASSWSGIRRGGETQYF.

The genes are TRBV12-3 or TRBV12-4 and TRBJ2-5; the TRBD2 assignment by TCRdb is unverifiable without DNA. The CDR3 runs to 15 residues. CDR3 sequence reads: CASRDEGNLWETQYF.

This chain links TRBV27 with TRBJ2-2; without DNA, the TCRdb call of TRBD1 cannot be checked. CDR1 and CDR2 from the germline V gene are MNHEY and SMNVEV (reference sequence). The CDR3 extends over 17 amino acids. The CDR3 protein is CASSFYPQESNTGELFF.

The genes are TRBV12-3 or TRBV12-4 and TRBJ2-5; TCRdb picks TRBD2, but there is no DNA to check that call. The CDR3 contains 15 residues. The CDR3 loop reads CASSSSGGARETQYF.

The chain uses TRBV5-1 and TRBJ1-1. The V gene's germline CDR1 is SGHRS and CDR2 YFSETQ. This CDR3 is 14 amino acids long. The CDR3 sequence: CASSRGSMNTEAFF.

The chain's CDR3 is CASSLCEQGLCEQFF. The chain couples TRBV7-9 to TRBJ2-1; the D call of TRBD2 rests on TCRdb alone, since no DNA is present to check it. The CDR3 runs to 15 residues. Germline CDR1 and CDR2: SEHNR and FQNEAQ (reference sequence).

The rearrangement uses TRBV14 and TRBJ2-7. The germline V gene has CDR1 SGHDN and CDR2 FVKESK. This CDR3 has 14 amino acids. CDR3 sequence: CASSEMEAPYEQYF. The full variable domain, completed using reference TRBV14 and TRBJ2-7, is EAGVTQFPSHSVIEKGQTVTLRCDPISGHDNLYWYRRVMGKEIKFLLHFVKESKQDESGMPNNRFLAERTGGTYSTLKVQPAELEDSGVYFCASSEMEAPYEQYFGPGTRLTVT.

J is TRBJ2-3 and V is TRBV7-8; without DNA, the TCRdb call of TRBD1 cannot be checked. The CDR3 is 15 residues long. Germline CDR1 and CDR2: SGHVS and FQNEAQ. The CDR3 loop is CASSLGGRATDTQYF.

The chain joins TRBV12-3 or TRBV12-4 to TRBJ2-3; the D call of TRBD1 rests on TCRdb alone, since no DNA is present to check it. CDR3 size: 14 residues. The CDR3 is CASSTSGTGETQYF.

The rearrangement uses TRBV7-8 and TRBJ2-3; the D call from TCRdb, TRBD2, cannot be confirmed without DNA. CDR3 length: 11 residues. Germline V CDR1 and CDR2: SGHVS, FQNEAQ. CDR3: CASLEGTTQYF.

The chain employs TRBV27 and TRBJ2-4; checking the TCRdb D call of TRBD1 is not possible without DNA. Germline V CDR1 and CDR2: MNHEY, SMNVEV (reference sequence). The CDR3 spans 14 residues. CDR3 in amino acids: CASSLDRAKNIQYF.

The CDR3 loop is CSALGQAYGYTF. The chain uses TRBV29-1 and TRBJ1-2; TCRdb gives TRBD1 as the D gene, but with no DNA this cannot be confirmed. The CDR3 contains 12 residues. The V gene's germline CDR1 is SQVTM and CDR2 ANQGSEA.

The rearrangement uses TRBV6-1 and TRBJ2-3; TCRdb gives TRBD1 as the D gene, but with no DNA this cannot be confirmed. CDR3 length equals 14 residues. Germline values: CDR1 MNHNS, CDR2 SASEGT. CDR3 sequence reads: CASSGQGVQDTQYF.

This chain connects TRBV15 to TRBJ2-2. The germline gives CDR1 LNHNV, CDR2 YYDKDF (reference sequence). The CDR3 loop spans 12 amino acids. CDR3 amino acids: CATSRGTGELFF.

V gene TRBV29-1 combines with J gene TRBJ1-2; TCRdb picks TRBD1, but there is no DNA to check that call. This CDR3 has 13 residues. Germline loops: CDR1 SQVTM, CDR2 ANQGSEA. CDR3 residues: CSVLTRDNYGYTF.

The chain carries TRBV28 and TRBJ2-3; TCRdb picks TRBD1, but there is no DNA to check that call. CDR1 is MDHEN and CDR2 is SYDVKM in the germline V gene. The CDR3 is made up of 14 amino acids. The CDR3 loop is CASSPYRGLDTQYF.

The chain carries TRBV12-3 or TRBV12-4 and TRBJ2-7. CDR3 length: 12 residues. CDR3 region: CASSLLLGLWYF.

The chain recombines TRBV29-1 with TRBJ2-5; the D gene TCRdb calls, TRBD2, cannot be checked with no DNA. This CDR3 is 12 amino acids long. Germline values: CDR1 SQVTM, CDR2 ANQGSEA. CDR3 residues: CSVGVGGETQYF.

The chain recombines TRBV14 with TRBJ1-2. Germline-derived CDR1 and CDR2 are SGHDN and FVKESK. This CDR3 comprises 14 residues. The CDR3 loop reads CASSHLQGPYGYTF.

CDR3 region: CASSLALAGIVDEQYF. The chain employs TRBV5-1 and TRBJ2-7; TCRdb names TRBD2, which stays unverified in the absence of DNA. CDR3 length: 16 residues. Germline CDR1 and CDR2: SGHRS and YFSETQ.

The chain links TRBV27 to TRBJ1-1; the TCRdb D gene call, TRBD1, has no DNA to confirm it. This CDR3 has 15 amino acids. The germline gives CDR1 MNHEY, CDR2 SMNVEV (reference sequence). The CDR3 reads CASSYIGGQGTEAFF.

The CDR3 spells CASSLLSTSILETQYF. J is TRBJ2-5 and V is TRBV7-2; TCRdb returns TRBD2, unconfirmable since there is no DNA. The CDR3 length is 16 residues. In germline, CDR1 is SGHTA, CDR2 FQGNSA.

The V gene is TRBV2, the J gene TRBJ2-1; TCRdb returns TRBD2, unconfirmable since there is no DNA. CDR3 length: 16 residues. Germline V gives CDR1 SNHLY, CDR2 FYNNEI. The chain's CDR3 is CASSERALGANNEQFF.

The chain's CDR3 is CASSLSTGGGYTF. The rearrangement joins TRBV27 to TRBJ1-2; TCRdb reports TRBD1, a call that lacks DNA to check it against. Germline values: CDR1 MNHEY, CDR2 SMNVEV (reference sequence). This CDR3 contains 13 residues.

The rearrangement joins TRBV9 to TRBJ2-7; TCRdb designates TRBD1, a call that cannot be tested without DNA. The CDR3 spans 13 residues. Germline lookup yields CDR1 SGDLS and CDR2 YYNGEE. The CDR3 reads CASSEGQYYEQYF.

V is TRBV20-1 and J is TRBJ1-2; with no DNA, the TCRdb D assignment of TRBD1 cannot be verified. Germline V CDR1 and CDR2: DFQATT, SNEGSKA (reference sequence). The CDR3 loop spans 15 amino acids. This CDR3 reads CSARDRDRGQYGYTF.

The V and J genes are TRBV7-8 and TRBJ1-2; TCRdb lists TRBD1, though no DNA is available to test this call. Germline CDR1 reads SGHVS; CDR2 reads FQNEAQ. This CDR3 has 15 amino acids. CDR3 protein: CASSLGKGSNYGYTF.

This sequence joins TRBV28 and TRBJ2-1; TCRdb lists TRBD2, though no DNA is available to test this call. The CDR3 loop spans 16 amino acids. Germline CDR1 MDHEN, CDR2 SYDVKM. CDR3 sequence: CASSLSSGISYNEQFF.

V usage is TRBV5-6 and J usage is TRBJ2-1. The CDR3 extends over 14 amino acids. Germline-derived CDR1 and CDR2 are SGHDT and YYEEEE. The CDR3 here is CASISGSSYNEQFF. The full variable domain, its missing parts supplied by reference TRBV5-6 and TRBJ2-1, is DAGVTQSPTHLIKTRGQQVTLRCSPKSGHDTVSWYQQALGQGPQFIFQYYEEEERQRGNFPDRFSGHQFPNYSSELNVNALLLGDSALYLCASISGSSYNEQFFGPGTRLTVL.

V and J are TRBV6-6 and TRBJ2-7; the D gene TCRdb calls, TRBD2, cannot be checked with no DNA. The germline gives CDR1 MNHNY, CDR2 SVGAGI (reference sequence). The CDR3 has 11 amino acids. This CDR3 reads CASTLLGEQYF.